One sample yielded the 25 T cell receptor beta chains listed below, sequenced in a study of T cell repertoires in cytomegalovirus infection. TCRdb fed the reads into MiXCR, producing one record per CDR3 protein. This repertoire shows about 460,000 distinct CDR3 sequences, about 11% found once; its top ten account for around 9.6%. The sequenced sample consisted of PBMCs. These receptors all stem from a human donor in good health (CMV status not recorded). Some clones in this sample may be carry-over from other donors' samples.

This clonotype was seen at least ten times. The chain joins TRBV27 to TRBJ1-2; D may be TRBD1 (5 bases). The CDR3 runs 13 residues. Germline V CDR1 and CDR2: MNHEY, SMNVEV (reference sequence). Trimming took 5 bases from V and 0 from J, leaving 7 bases between them. The CDR3 coding sequence is TGTGCCAGCAGTCGGGACGCTAACTATGGCTACACCTTC. It is translated as CASSRDANYGYTF.

Concerning this clonotype: A much more abundant neighbour one base away suggests this may be a read error. The chain carries TRBV20-1 and TRBJ1-1, with D uncertain. V gave up 6 bases and J gave up 4 bases, with 18 bases separating them. Per germline, CDR1 DFQATT and CDR2 SNEGSKA (reference sequence). This CDR3 comprises 14 residues. Here the CDR3 reads CSATEGATVTEAFF. CDR3 coding DNA: TGCAGTGCCACCGAAGGAGCCACGGTCACTGAAGCTTTCTTT.

This clonotype was counted many times. The J gene is TRBJ2-1, the V gene TRBV4-1, with 9 bases fitting TRBD1. The V gene end was trimmed by 0 bases and the J gene end by 5 bases; junction bases not matched to a gene: 8. This CDR3 has 17 amino acids. Per the germline V gene, CDR1 is MGHRA and CDR2 is YSYEKL. CDR3 coding DNA: TGCGCCAGCAGCCAAGATAGCTCGGGACAGGGCGACAATGAGCAGTTCTTC. It yields the protein CASSQDSSGQGDNEQFF.

CDR3 residues: CASSLDREGEQYF. The CDR3 DNA follows: TGTGCCAGCAGCTTGGACAGGGAAGGCGAGCAGTACTTC. The V call is TRBV7-3, the J call TRBJ2-7, with 8 bases that match TRBD1. The CDR3 spans 13 residues. Germline values: CDR1 SGHTA, CDR2 FQGTGA. J lost 6 bases, V lost 3 bases, and 4 bases had no gene match.

This clonotype was seen only a few times. The CDR3 bases are TGTGCCAGCAGGAAGGGACCGACTCACGAGTATGGCTACACCTTC. This codes for CASRKGPTHEYGYTF. The chain recombines TRBV2 with TRBJ1-2; the D gene is possibly TRBD1 (5 bases). The ends were cut back, 6 bases at V and 5 bases at J, with 19 bases in the middle. This CDR3 is 15 amino acids long. Germline V gives CDR1 SNHLY, CDR2 FYNNEI.

The sample holds many counts of this clonotype. V is TRBV7-8 and J is TRBJ1-2, with D hard to call. This CDR3 is 15 amino acids long. The germline gives CDR1 SGHVS, CDR2 FQNEAQ. Trimming took 2 bases from V and 7 from J, leaving 17 bases between them. The CDR3 nucleotides are TGTGCCAGCAGCTTATCTAGGCAGCCAGGACGTGGCTACACCTTC. It codes for CASSLSRQPGRGYTF.

This chain links TRBV7-9 with TRBJ2-7; 7 bases agree with TRBD2. Germline values: CDR1 SEHNR, CDR2 FQNEAQ (reference sequence). The CDR3 consists of 14 residues. The trim removed 4 bases at V and 2 bases at J, leaving 5 bases unmatched. CDR3 sequence reads: CASSSGGRTYEQYF. DNA of the CDR3: TGTGCCAGCAGCTCCGGCGGGAGAACCTACGAGCAGTACTTC.

This clonotype was counted ten times or more. V gene TRBV28 combines with J gene TRBJ2-5; TRBD2 matches at 12 bases. The CDR3 is 14 residues long. V shed 6 bases, J shed 2 bases, and the junction held 1 base outside the gene matches. CDR1 is MDHEN, CDR2 SYDVKM, per germline. The CDR3 protein is CASRTSGGQETQYF. CDR3 in DNA: TGTGCCAGCAGGACTAGCGGGGGACAAGAGACCCAGTACTTC.

This clonotype was observed at least ten times. For the CDR3, the DNA is TGTGCCAGCAGCAGGGGACAGGGGGAGTGGGGAAACACTGAAGCTTTCTTT. Its protein is CASSRGQGEWGNTEAFF. The rearrangement joins TRBV6-1 to TRBJ1-1, with TRBD1 identical over 11 bases. The CDR3 is 17 amino acids. CDR1 MNHNS and CDR2 SASEGT come from the germline V gene. Losses at the gene ends were 6 bases for V and 2 bases for J; bases not matched to a gene: 11.

This clonotype was observed at least ten times. The V and J genes are TRBV6-5 and TRBJ2-1, with 7 bases aligning to TRBD1. The CDR3 consists of 16 residues. CDR1 is MNHEY, CDR2 SVGAGI, per germline. V dropped 0 bases and J dropped 2; count of bases not matched to a gene: 4. CDR3 region: CASSYSGTATYNEQFF. CDR3 in DNA: TGTGCCAGCAGTTACTCTGGGACAGCTACCTACAATGAGCAGTTCTTC.

This clonotype was seen ten or more times. This chain connects TRBV6-6 to TRBJ2-3; D is perhaps TRBD1 (6 bases). The V gene's germline CDR1 is MNHNY and CDR2 SVGAGI (reference sequence). The V gene lost 2 bases and the J gene lost 0 bases, with 12 bases spanning the gap. The CDR3 spans 16 residues. The CDR3 is CASSYPGTPSTDTQYF. CDR3 sequence (DNA): TGTGCCAGCAGTTACCCCGGGACACCGAGCACAGATACGCAGTATTTT.

This clonotype was observed many times. This rearrangement joins TRBV29-1 to TRBJ2-7; 9 nucleotides line up with TRBD1. The CDR3 runs 12 residues. Per the germline V gene, CDR1 is SQVTM and CDR2 is ANQGSEA. Losses at the gene ends were 7 bases for V and 2 bases for J; bases not matched to a gene: 3. The CDR3 region has the DNA TGCAGCGCCCGGGACAGGGCCTACGAGCAGTACTTC. As protein: CSARDRAYEQYF.

This clonotype was observed a few times. This rearrangement joins TRBV2 to TRBJ2-5; the match to TRBD1 covers 12 bases. CDR1 and CDR2 (germline): SNHLY, FYNNEI. CDR3 size: 14 residues. Germline trimming cut 6 bases from V and 5 bases from J; bases unmatched to any gene: 4. The CDR3 spells CASRGTGGYETQYF. Here the CDR3 DNA reads TGTGCCAGCAGAGGGACAGGGGGCTACGAGACCCAGTACTTC.

This clonotype was detected a few times. The chain is built from TRBV18 and TRBJ2-1; D gene uncertain. The germline CDR1 and CDR2 sequences are KGHSH and LQKENI. There are 13 residues in the CDR3. V lost 2 bases, J lost 3 bases, and 5 bases lay in between. The CDR3 loop reads CASSPTNYNEQFF. The CDR3 region has the DNA TGTGCCAGCTCACCAACCAACTACAATGAGCAGTTCTTC.

This chain joins TRBV11-2 and TRBJ2-1, with D possibly being TRBD2 (5 bases). Trimming removed 5 bases from V and 5 bases from J, with 16 bases in between. Germline values: CDR1 SGHAT, CDR2 FQNNGV. This CDR3 has 15 residues. CDR3 nucleotide sequence: TGTGCCAGCAGCATCCGAGGGAGAGGCGACAATGAGCAGTTCTTC. It encodes CASSIRGRGDNEQFF.

V is TRBV6-1 and J is TRBJ1-2, with 10 bases fitting TRBD1. The CDR3 totals 15 residues. Germline CDR1 reads MNHNS; CDR2 reads SASEGT. Unmatched junction bases numbered 10, after V lost 4 bases and J lost 8 bases. CDR3 loop: CASSASGTGVVGYTF. CDR3 nucleotide sequence: TGTGCCAGCAGTGCTTCCGGGACAGGGGTTGTCGGCTACACCTTC.

This clonotype was seen repeatedly, ten times or more. V gene TRBV5-4 combines with J gene TRBJ2-7; 10 bases are a match to TRBD1. After removal of 0 bases from V and 5 bases from J, the junction contained 8 bases not matched to a gene. Germline CDR1 SGHNT, CDR2 YYREEE (reference sequence). This CDR3 is built from 16 residues. CDR3 in DNA: TGTGCCAGCAGCTTGGACACGACAGGGGGCTTAAACGAGCAGTACTTC. This gives the protein CASSLDTTGGLNEQYF.

The chain carries TRBV9 and TRBJ2-5; the D gene is possibly TRBD2 (5 bases). V dropped 0 bases and J dropped 3 bases, with 9 bases sitting between them. Germline V gene sequence: CDR1 SGDLS, CDR2 YYNGEE. This CDR3 contains 14 residues. CDR3 protein: CASSVARAEETQYF. The DNA of the CDR3 is TGTGCCAGCAGCGTAGCGAGGGCAGAAGAGACCCAGTACTTC.

This rearrangement joins TRBV29-1 to TRBJ2-5; a possible D gene is TRBD1 (6 bases). V was cut by 4 bases and J by 1 base, with 16 bases left in between. Per germline, CDR1 SQVTM and CDR2 ANQGSEA. There are 15 residues in the CDR3. The CDR3 spells CSVVVPRGLQETQYF. In nucleotides, the CDR3 is TGCAGCGTTGTGGTACCCAGGGGTCTCCAAGAGACCCAGTACTTC.

The chain employs TRBV30 and TRBJ1-3; D call uncertain. The germline gives CDR1 GTSNPN, CDR2 SVGIG (reference sequence). Trimming shortened V by 3 bases and J by 3 bases, and 6 bases separated the two germline ends. This CDR3 has 12 amino acids. CDR3 in amino acids: CAWSTDGNTIYF. CDR3 bases: TGTGCCTGGAGCACAGATGGAAACACCATATATTTT.

There are many counts of this clonotype. The chain carries TRBV7-2 and TRBJ1-6; D unresolved. V lost 3 bases to trimming and J lost 8 bases, with 8 bases between them. The CDR3 contains 13 residues. Germline V gene sequence: CDR1 SGHTA, CDR2 FQGNSA. CDR3 DNA: TGTGCCAGCAGCTTTTCTGGGGATTCACCCCTCCACTTT. The encoded protein is CASSFSGDSPLHF.

The CDR3 DNA sequence: TGTGCCACCAGCAGAGGAGGCTCTGGGGCCAACGTCCTGACTTTC. Translation gives CATSRGGSGANVLTF. This rearrangement joins TRBV15 to TRBJ2-6; D uncertain. Per the germline V gene, CDR1 is LNHNV and CDR2 is YYDKDF (reference sequence). This CDR3 has 15 residues. The V end lost 1 base, the J end lost 0 bases, and 4 bases lay between the germline ends.

This clonotype appeared many times. The V call is TRBV10-2, the J call TRBJ1-2; 8 nucleotides align to TRBD1. With V trimmed by 5 bases and J by 6 bases, 2 bases remained unmatched. There are 12 residues in the CDR3. Germline V gene sequence: CDR1 WSHSY, CDR2 SAAADI. The CDR3 spells CASSQGADGYTF. The CDR3, as DNA: TGCGCCAGCAGTCAGGGGGCGGATGGCTACACCTTC.

The chain combines TRBV15 with TRBJ1-5; the D is unclear. V shed 2 bases and J shed 0 bases, with 14 bases lying between them. The CDR3 is made up of 17 amino acids. CDR1 and CDR2 (germline): LNHNV, YYDKDF (reference sequence). The CDR3 loop reads CATSRLLEAYSNQPQHF. CDR3 coding DNA: TGTGCCACCAGCAGACTTCTTGAGGCGTATAGCAATCAGCCCCAGCATTTT. The variable domain in full, with the rest retrieved from reference TRBV15 and TRBJ1-5, is DAMVIQNPRYQVTQFGKPVTLSCSQTLNHNVMYWYQQKSSQAPKLLFHYYDKDFNNEADTPDNFQSRRPNTSFCFLDIRSPGLGDTAMYLCATSRLLEAYSNQPQHFGDGTRLSIL.

This clonotype was seen at least ten times. J is TRBJ2-3 and V is TRBV28; D may be TRBD2 (5 bases). The V and J ends lost 4 bases and 0 bases respectively, with 11 bases between them. The CDR3 contains 15 residues. Germline values: CDR1 MDHEN, CDR2 SYDVKM. Here the CDR3 DNA reads TGTGCCAGCAGTTCCCGACGGACTAGCACAGATACGCAGTATTTT. Its translation: CASSSRRTSTDTQYF.